These 28 T cell receptor beta chains were sequenced from one sample in a study of regulatory T cells in long-lasting Graves disease. Time point described: newly diagnosed GD, antithyroid drugs for less than 3 months. The TCR library was made from RNA that had been extracted from PBMCs in TRIzol. The TCR beta library used iRepertoire HTBI primers with Arm-PCR amplification of CDR3. TCRdb itself ran the multiplex PCR reads through MiXCR, one entry per CDR3 protein. The profile shows about 610,000 distinct CDR3 sequences, 15% to 20% of them singletons. These data also featured in a second study, about T cells in Graves' hyperthyroidism and ophthalmopathy.

This material consisted of peripheral blood mononuclear cells (PBMCs), taken at new diagnosis, from a patient treated with antithyroid drugs. These receptors all come from a man in his late teens or twenties with Graves disease.

This clonotype appeared a few times. The chain couples TRBV18 to TRBJ1-5; D might be TRBD1 (6 bases). V shed 4 bases and J shed 4 bases, with 14 bases lying between them. The germline gives CDR1 KGHSH, CDR2 LQKENI. The length of the CDR3 is 15 residues. CDR3 coding DNA: TGTGCCAGCTCACTGGGGACACTAAGAAATCAGCCCCAGCATTTT. Its protein is CASSLGTLRNQPQHF.

This clonotype was seen repeatedly, ten times or more. The chain employs TRBV7-9 and TRBJ2-7; 10 nucleotides align to TRBD1. The length of the CDR3 is 14 residues. Germline V gives CDR1 SEHNR, CDR2 FQNEAQ (reference sequence). After removal of 8 bases from V and 6 bases from J, the junction contained 10 bases not matched to a gene. The CDR3 protein is CASSSGTGDVEQYF. The CDR3 DNA follows: TGTGCCAGCTCGTCGGGGACAGGGGATGTCGAGCAGTACTTC.

This clonotype was counted at least ten times. The V call is TRBV7-6, the J call TRBJ2-7; weak D call: TRBD1 (6 bases). This CDR3 has 15 amino acids. Trimming stripped 5 bases from V and 7 bases from J, with 21 bases between. Germline values: CDR1 SGHVS, CDR2 FNYEAQ. The CDR3 region has the DNA TGTGCCAGCAGCCCCGCACCCTCAGGGGCCAGAGAGCAGTACTTC. Its translation is CASSPAPSGAREQYF.

Only a few counts were recorded for this clonotype. This sequence joins TRBV9 and TRBJ1-3, with D tentatively TRBD1 (6 bases). Germline CDR1 and CDR2: SGDLS and YYNGEE. V was trimmed by 0 bases and J by 0 bases, leaving 10 bases between them. The CDR3 runs to 16 residues. The CDR3: CASSVAGGISGNTIYF. The CDR3 DNA reads as TGTGCCAGCAGCGTAGCCGGGGGCATCTCTGGAAACACCATATATTTT.

There are many counts of this clonotype. The J gene is TRBJ1-5, the V gene TRBV2; D might be TRBD1 (6 bases). The CDR3 contains 17 residues. Germline V lookup: CDR1 SNHLY, CDR2 FYNNEI. V dropped 8 bases and J dropped 5 bases, with 25 bases sitting between them. CDR3 bases: TGTGCCAGCCGGACGGCGGTGGGGGGCTGGAAAGATCAGCCCCAGCATTTT. Its translation: CASRTAVGGWKDQPQHF.

The CDR3 loop reads CASSESGTSGTYEQYF. The CDR3 nucleotides read TGTGCCAGTAGTGAATCCGGGACTAGCGGAACCTACGAGCAGTACTTC. This rearrangement joins TRBV19 to TRBJ2-7; 11 positions agree with TRBD2. CDR3 length: 16 residues. Trimming took 5 bases from V and 2 from J; bases not matched to a gene: 8. Germline loops: CDR1 LNHDA, CDR2 SQIVND (reference sequence).

This clonotype was counted a few times. This chain links TRBV12-3 or TRBV12-4 with TRBJ2-1; tentative D call: TRBD2 (6 bases). The germline V and J ends were trimmed by 6 bases and 2 bases, with 11 bases remaining between them. CDR3 length: 14 residues. CDR3 bases: TGTGCCAGCAGATTAATAGCGGCCTACAATGAGCAGTTCTTC. Protein product: CASRLIAAYNEQFF.

The chain links TRBV9 to TRBJ2-7; TRBD1 might be the D (6 bases). Germline CDR1 SGDLS, CDR2 YYNGEE. This CDR3 is 15 amino acids long. V lost 4 bases and J lost 5, with 19 bases in between. The CDR3 sequence is CASSPVGAEFHEQYF. The CDR3 nucleotides are TGTGCCAGCAGCCCCGTGGGGGCGGAATTCCACGAGCAGTACTTC.

This clonotype has at least ten counts. This chain uses TRBV7-9 with TRBJ1-2; 8 bases fit TRBD1. The ends lost 5 bases at V and 3 bases at J; junction bases unmatched: 11. CDR1 is SEHNR, CDR2 FQNEAQ, per germline (reference sequence). This CDR3 region has 16 residues. The CDR3 region is CASSLLSGQEHYGYTF. CDR3 DNA: TGTGCCAGCAGCCTACTTTCGGGACAGGAGCACTATGGCTACACCTTC.

The chain couples TRBV28 to TRBJ2-7, with 14 bases aligning to TRBD2. The CDR3 is 18 residues long. The germline CDR1 and CDR2 sequences are MDHEN and SYDVKM. The trim removed 2 bases at V and 0 bases at J, leaving 6 bases unmatched. The CDR3 nucleotides are TGTGCCAGCAGTTTACGCACCGGGACTAGCGGGAGCTCCTACGAGCAGTACTTC. Amino acids: CASSLRTGTSGSSYEQYF.

This clonotype showed up many times. The J gene is TRBJ2-7, the V gene TRBV5-1, with 7 nucleotides matching TRBD1. The ends lost 4 bases at V and 6 bases at J; junction bases unmatched: 13. CDR3 size: 15 residues. CDR1 and CDR2 from the germline V gene are SGHRS and YFSETQ. CDR3 nucleotide sequence: TGCGCCAGCAGCCCAGGACAGGACCCCCGGGGCGAGCAGTACTTC. Its protein is CASSPGQDPRGEQYF.

This clonotype was seen many times. This chain uses TRBV2 with TRBJ1-1; 7 bases agree with TRBD1. CDR3 length equals 15 residues. Trimming at V came to 3 bases and at J to 4 bases, leaving 8 bases not matched to a gene. The germline gives CDR1 SNHLY, CDR2 FYNNEI. As DNA, the CDR3 is TGTGCCAGCAGTGAGCACAGGGGTATGATCACTGAAGCTTTCTTT. It encodes CASSEHRGMITEAFF.

This clonotype was seen ten or more times. The V gene is TRBV12-3 or TRBV12-4, the J gene TRBJ2-7; D is uncertain. CDR3 length: 15 residues. With 3 bases removed from V and 3 bases from J, the gap between germline ends came to 15 bases. In DNA, the CDR3 is TGTGCCAGCAGTTTGGTTGGTACAGTAAACTACGAGCAGTACTTC. Amino acid sequence: CASSLVGTVNYEQYF.

This clonotype came up a few times. The chain employs TRBV6-1 and TRBJ2-3, with unresolved D. The V gene lost 9 bases and the J gene lost 2 bases, with 12 bases spanning the gap. This CDR3 is built from 13 residues. Germline CDR1 is MNHNS and CDR2 is SASEGT. The DNA of the CDR3 is TGTGCCAGTTCGATCTCTCCCACAGATACGCAGTATTTT. This sequence encodes CASSISPTDTQYF.

The sample holds many counts of this clonotype. This chain links TRBV12-3 or TRBV12-4 with TRBJ2-3, with D unclear. Gene TRBJ2-7 matches the end of the DNA better, so the J call may be wrong. This CDR3 spans 15 amino acids. This CDR3 is CASSPGYDLILEQYF. The CDR3 nucleotides are TGTGCCAGCAGCCCCGGTTACGACCTGATCCTCGAGCAGTACTTC.

The chain recombines TRBV5-1 with TRBJ2-3; D ambiguous. The CDR3 sequence is 17 residues long. Looked up from germline, CDR1 is SGHRS and CDR2 is YFSETQ. V lost 0 bases and J 0 bases, leaving 14 bases between the germline ends. The CDR3 DNA reads TGCGCCAGCAGCTTGGCCAGTGTAACAGTTAGCACAGATACGCAGTATTTT. Amino acid sequence: CASSLASVTVSTDTQYF.

In its sample, this clonotype was seen many times. The V call is TRBV5-6, the J call TRBJ2-5; D is perhaps TRBD2 (6 bases). CDR1 is SGHDT and CDR2 is YYEEEE in the germline V gene. V shed 0 bases and J shed 1 base, with 13 bases lying between them. The CDR3 length is 16 residues. CDR3 region: CASSLARRGTQETQYF. CDR3 DNA: TGTGCCAGCAGCTTGGCGAGGCGGGGAACCCAAGAGACCCAGTACTTC.

The chain has TRBV30 and TRBJ2-7, with D possibly matching TRBD1 (6 bases). CDR3 size: 15 residues. Germline CDR1 GTSNPN, CDR2 SVGIG (reference sequence). The V end was cut by 4 bases, the J end by 5 bases, with 21 bases between. This chain's CDR3 is CAWKPTGRITDEQYF. DNA of the CDR3: TGTGCCTGGAAGCCTACAGGGAGAATTACGGACGAGCAGTACTTC.

For the CDR3, the DNA is TGCGCCAGCAGCTTGAATTGGGCGAACACTGAAGCTTTCTTT. Encoded protein: CASSLNWANTEAFF. V gene TRBV5-1 combines with J gene TRBJ1-1; no definite D call. Trimming stripped 1 base from V and 1 base from J, with 8 bases between. Germline CDR1 and CDR2: SGHRS and YFSETQ. The CDR3 covers 14 residues.

The chain employs TRBV7-9 and TRBJ2-6, with a tentative D call TRBD1 (5 bases). Deletions cut 3 bases from V and 0 bases from J, with 12 bases between. Per germline, CDR1 SEHNR and CDR2 FQNEAQ (reference sequence). The CDR3 runs to 17 residues. CDR3 sequence reads: CASSFSQGISGANVLTF. CDR3 DNA: TGTGCCAGCAGCTTTTCTCAGGGTATCTCTGGGGCCAACGTCCTGACTTTC. The complete variable domain, with remaining parts taken from reference TRBV7-9 and TRBJ2-6, reads DTGVSQNPRHKITKRGQNVTFRCDPISEHNRLYWYRQTLGQGPEFLTYFQNEAQLEKSRLLSDRFSAERPKGSFSTLEIQRTEQGDSAMYLCASSFSQGISGANVLTFGAGSRLTVL.

This chain joins TRBV6-2 or TRBV6-3 and TRBJ2-7; 8 bases are shared with TRBD2. The CDR3 extends over 16 amino acids. Germline V lookup: CDR1 MNHEY, CDR2 SVGEGT. Unmatched junction bases numbered 9, after V lost 5 bases and J lost 0 bases. The CDR3 protein is CASSSRVAGSSYEQYF. The DNA of the CDR3 is TGTGCCAGCAGTAGTAGAGTAGCGGGAAGCTCCTACGAGCAGTACTTC.

This clonotype came up a few times. The V call is TRBV24-1, the J call TRBJ2-2; 8 nucleotides agree with TRBD2. The V and J ends lost 3 bases and 0 bases, in that order; junction bases with no gene match: 2. The CDR3 totals 16 residues. Germline values: CDR1 KGHDR, CDR2 SFDVKD. This CDR3 reads CATSDGGLANTGELFF. In DNA form, the CDR3 reads TGTGCCACCAGTGATGGGGGACTAGCGAACACCGGGGAGCTGTTTTTT.

Many counts were recorded for this clonotype. This chain uses TRBV12-3 or TRBV12-4 with TRBJ2-7; the D gene is possibly TRBD1 (8 bases). V shed 7 bases and J shed 2 bases, with 12 bases lying between them. There are 13 residues in the CDR3. CDR3 coding DNA: TGTGCCAGCAAACAGGGGGGGGCCTACGAGCAGTACTTC. It specifies CASKQGGAYEQYF.

This clonotype was seen at least ten times. The chain uses TRBV3-1 and TRBJ1-1; no clear D gene. Deletions cut 1 base from V and 0 bases from J, with 9 bases between. Germline CDR1 and CDR2: LGHDT and YNNKEL (reference sequence). This CDR3 comprises 15 residues. The CDR3 region is CASSQVLVMNTEAFF. The CDR3 DNA reads as TGTGCCAGCAGCCAAGTTCTTGTGATGAACACTGAAGCTTTCTTT.

This clonotype was seen only a few times. The DNA for the CDR3 is TGCAGCGTTGAAACCCTAGCGGCTACGCAGTATTTT. It specifies CSVETLAATQYF. The rearrangement uses TRBV29-1 and TRBJ2-3, with TRBD2 identical over 7 bases. Germline values: CDR1 SQVTM, CDR2 ANQGSEA. V dropped 2 bases and J dropped 8; count of bases not matched to a gene: 4. This CDR3 has 12 residues.

This chain connects TRBV19 to TRBJ2-7; D ambiguous. Trimming left V 3 bases short and J 1 base short, with 13 bases between. CDR3 length: 15 residues. Germline V lookup: CDR1 LNHDA, CDR2 SQIVND (reference sequence). CDR3 coding DNA: TGTGCCAGTAGTATGGGCAGCGCGAGATCCTACGAGCAGTACTTC. Translating gives CASSMGSARSYEQYF.

This clonotype was counted a few times. The chain combines TRBV6-5 with TRBJ2-3; no firm D call. CDR3 size: 15 residues. The ends were cut back, 0 bases at V and 2 bases at J, with 9 bases in the middle. Germline CDR1 and CDR2: MNHEY and SVGAGI. The CDR3 coding sequence is TGTGCCAGCAGTTACTCGAAACACTCCACAGATACGCAGTATTTT. Protein: CASSYSKHSTDTQYF.

As to this clonotype: This likely stems from a read error, as it lies one base from a far larger clone. The J gene is TRBJ2-1, the V gene TRBV6-1, with TRBD1 matching over 9 bases. V lost 7 bases, J lost 10 bases, and 11 bases stayed unmatched. The germline V gene has CDR1 MNHNS and CDR2 SASEGT. This CDR3 contains 14 residues. The CDR3 here is CASISRDRDYEQFF. CDR3 sequence (DNA): TGTGCCAGCATTTCCCGGGACAGGGACTACGAGCAGTTCTTC.